What follows describes a single T cell receptor beta chain. It lacks a known antigen. No clone much larger than this one lies a single base away; base qualities are absent. Receptor libraries were prepared by 5' RACE. Sequencing was carried out with an Illumina HiSeq 2500. A second PCR of roughly 6 to 11 cycles was run with a J-beta primer mix and a sample-barcoded 5' primer. A template-switch 5' adaptor carrying 12 random nucleotides introduced a unique molecular identifier onto each TCR beta cDNA molecule. Each sample yielded at least 3 million CDR3-containing paired-end reads. The Mint cDNA synthesis kit, primed by a TRBC-specific oligonucleotide, was used to synthesize first-strand cDNA from all RNA. All cDNA was treated with uracil-DNA glycosylase and then went through a first 18-cycle PCR with the universal primers M1SS and BC2_uni_R. On the authors' methods: Each sample was normalized by randomly selecting 1 million high-quality reads, each carrying a distinct molecular identifier. Instead of being binned into consensus sequences, reads with shared molecular identifiers were discarded. MiTCR, run with a Q25 quality threshold and the strictest error-elimination algorithm, handled CDR3 identification, clonotype clustering and error correction. A nonparametric unseen species model with Euler transformation was used to estimate lower-bound total TCR beta diversity. Clones were called with MiXCR by TCRdb after fastp trimmed the public reads at Q25, and only in-frame beta chains were retained. Each entry merges the rows of one CDR3 protein and shows their most common DNA and genes. What appears here as the V and J calls and clone size reflects TCRdb's work, not the paper's. This sample is represented by roughly 700,000 distinct CDR3 sequences; about a third of them were singletons. Roughly 15% of the sample lies in the top ten.

The roughly 39 donors, aged 6 to 90 years, were systemically healthy Caucasian individuals from Russia. About 9.8 milliliters of peripheral blood were drawn from each donor into EDTA-treated Vacutainer tubes. Ficoll-Paque density-gradient centrifugation was used to isolate PBMCs, with at least 6 million obtained per sample. Trizol reagent was used to extract total RNA from the PBMCs, yielding at least 6 micrograms per sample. For every donor, an aliquot of PBMCs went through flow cytometry to measure the percentages of naive CD45RAhigh/CD27high T cells. The entry originates in a study of blood T cells in healthy people across ages (dated by TCRdb to the mid-2010s). Regarding the research as a whole: In model experiments, template switching captured about one uniquely barcoded TCR beta cDNA molecule for every two T cells. The study measured age-related changes in TCR beta repertoire diversity using deep sequencing normalized with unique cDNA molecular identifiers. Four age groups were formed from the donors: young (average approximately 16 years), middle-aged (roughly 38), aged (about 62) and long-lived (less than 85). To avoid experimental bias, donors of different ages were distributed randomly across sequencing lanes. The study analyzed two additional independent replicas of 1 million unique cDNA reads from the same blood draw for two donors, one aged 18 to 29 and one aged 80 or older. General findings and caveats noted by the study authors: Compared with the aged group, the long-lived group had more naive CD4+ T cells, fewer expanded clones and increased TCR diversity, suggesting age selection. Donor CMV infection status was unknown, potentially confounding age-related changes in expanded clonotypes. As age increased, observed TCR beta diversity per million T cells dropped in a roughly linear way, and a significant reduction was already evident by age about 40. Estimates of total diversity based on one million sequenced T cells were considered lower bounds and underestimates. Bulk unsorted PBMC profiling prevented conclusive comparison of naive and antigen-experienced compartments. A strong correlation was found between observed TCR beta diversity and the percentage of naive T cells measured by flow cytometry.

V is cut back by 6 bases and J by 5 bases, with 7 bases in the junction unmatched. Counted from cysteine to phenylalanine, this CDR3 has 13 amino acids. Here the CDR3 DNA is all that survives: 39 bases in frame from base 1. The germline V gene provides CDR1 SQVTM and CDR2 ANQGSEA. The receptor was isolated from a woman aged 80 or over in good health. Donor details come from another sample of the same person, matched by shared clones. The chain links TRBV29-1 with TRBJ2-7; 10 nucleotides in the junction match TRBD2. The source material was blood. The CDR3 protein is CSVASGGPNEQYF. The nucleotides are TGCAGCGTCGCTAGCGGGGGTCCCAACGAGCAGTACTTC.